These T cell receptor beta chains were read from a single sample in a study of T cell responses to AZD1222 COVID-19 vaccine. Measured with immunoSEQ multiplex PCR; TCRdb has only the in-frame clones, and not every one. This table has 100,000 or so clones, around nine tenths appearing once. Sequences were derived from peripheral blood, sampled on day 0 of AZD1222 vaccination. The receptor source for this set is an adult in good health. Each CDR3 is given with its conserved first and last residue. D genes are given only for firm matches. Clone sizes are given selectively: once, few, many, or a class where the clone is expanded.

CDR3: CASSRSEGLYGYTF
DNA: TGTGCCAGTAGTCGCTCCGAGGGCCTCTATGGCTACACCTTC
length: 14
V: TRBV19
size: .
J: TRBJ1-2
D: .

CDR3: CASSLEGTEAFF
DNA: TGTGCCAGCAGCCTTGAGGGGACTGAAGCTTTCTTT
length: 12
V: TRBV3-1/TRBV3-2
size: .
J: TRBJ1-1
D: .

CDR3: CASSRGSPNEKLFF
DNA: TGTGCCAGTAGTAGGGGCAGCCCTAATGAAAAACTGTTTTTT
length: 14
V: TRBV19
size: .
J: TRBJ1-4
D: .

CDR3: CASSPTGGLYEQYF
DNA: TGTGCCAGCAGCCCGACAGGAGGACTCTACGAGCAGTACTTC
length: 14
V: TRBV6-2/TRBV6-3
size: once
J: TRBJ2-7
D: .

CDR3: CASSLAGYEAFF
DNA: TGTGCCAGCAGCTTAGCTGGGTATGAAGCTTTCTTT
length: 12
V: TRBV7-9
size: few
J: TRBJ1-1
D: .

CDR3: CASSRGGGPNSNQPQHF
DNA: TGTGCCAGCAGCCGGGGAGGGGGTCCCAATAGCAATCAGCCCCAGCATTTT
length: 17
V: TRBV27
size: .
J: TRBJ1-5
D: .

CDR3: CASSPGQSTYEQYF
DNA: TGCGCCAGCAGCCCGGGCCAATCCACCTACGAGCAGTACTTC
length: 14
V: TRBV5-1
size: once
J: TRBJ2-7
D: .

CDR3: CASSLTTGEGNQPQHF
DNA: TGTGCCAGCAGCTTGACGACAGGCGAGGGGAATCAGCCCCAGCATTTT
length: 16
V: TRBV7-8
size: .
J: TRBJ1-5
D: .

CDR3: CASSPTGGPYSNQPQHF
DNA: TGTGCCAGCTCACCGACAGGGGGCCCATATAGCAATCAGCCCCAGCATTTT
length: 17
V: TRBV18
size: .
J: TRBJ1-5
D: TRBD1

CDR3: CASSRTGRGDNEQFF
DNA: TGTGCCAGCAGTCGGACAGGGAGAGGGGACAATGAGCAGTTCTTC
length: 15
V: TRBV6-5
size: .
J: TRBJ2-1
D: TRBD1

CDR3: CASSIGREGTDTQYF
DNA: TGTGCCAGTAGTATTGGGCGGGAGGGCACAGATACGCAGTATTTT
length: 15
V: TRBV19
size: .
J: TRBJ2-3
D: TRBD2

CDR3: CATHPPSGTQYF
DNA: TGTGCCACCCACCCCCCGAGTGGTACGCAGTATTTT
length: 12
V: TRBV6-5
size: .
J: TRBJ2-3
D: .

CDR3: CASSIDHLGRGAYEQYF
DNA: TGTGCCAGTAGTATAGACCACCTGGGACGGGGAGCCTACGAGCAGTACTTC
length: 17
V: TRBV19
size: .
J: TRBJ2-7
D: .

CDR3: CASSLTGTEKLFF
DNA: TGTGCCAGCAGCCTGACCGGGACAGAAAAACTGTTTTTT
length: 13
V: TRBV5-4
size: .
J: TRBJ1-4
D: .

CDR3: CASSQDRASSGNTIYF
DNA: TGCGCCAGCAGCCAAGATCGCGCCTCCTCTGGAAACACCATATATTTT
length: 16
V: TRBV4-1
size: .
J: TRBJ1-3
D: .

CDR3: CASSFSTTETSTDTQYF
DNA: TGTGCCAGCAGTTTTTCGACGACAGAGACCAGCACAGATACGCAGTATTTT
length: 17
V: TRBV28
size: .
J: TRBJ2-3
D: .

CDR3: CASSQPGAMNTEAFF
DNA: TGTGCCAGCAGCCAACCTGGGGCGATGAACACTGAAGCTTTCTTT
length: 15
V: TRBV5-6
size: .
J: TRBJ1-1
D: .

CDR3: CASSDRGSNEQFF
DNA: TGTGCCAGCAGTGACCGAGGCTCCAATGAGCAGTTCTTC
length: 13
V: TRBV6-4
size: .
J: TRBJ2-1
D: .

CDR3: CASSPISGLTDTQYF
DNA: TGCGCCAGCAGCCCTATATCGGGCCTCACAGATACGCAGTATTTT
length: 15
V: TRBV5-1
size: .
J: TRBJ2-3
D: .

CDR3: CASRLRQGGGKLFF
DNA: TGTGCCAGCCGGCTTCGACAGGGTGGGGGAAAACTGTTTTTT
length: 14
V: TRBV6-5
size: .
J: TRBJ1-4
D: TRBD1

CDR3: CASSLVVGLSYNEQFF
DNA: TGTGCCAGCAGCTTAGTGGTGGGACTGTCGTACAATGAGCAGTTCTTC
length: 16
V: TRBV7-2
size: .
J: TRBJ2-1
D: .

CDR3: CASSQDRMTAGYGYTF
DNA: TGCGCCAGCAGCCAAGATCGAATGACAGCGGGCTATGGCTACACCTTC
length: 16
V: TRBV4-1
size: .
J: TRBJ1-2
D: .

CDR3: CASSLGQNQETQYF
DNA: TGCGCCAGCAGCTTGGGCCAAAATCAAGAGACCCAGTACTTC
length: 14
V: TRBV5-1
size: .
J: TRBJ2-5
D: .

CDR3: CASSPQGSQPQHF
DNA: TGTGCCAGCAGTCCCCAGGGCTCCCAGCCCCAGCATTTT
length: 13
V: TRBV6-5
size: .
J: TRBJ1-5
D: .

CDR3: CASSYGGQGDSPLHF
DNA: TGTGCCAGCAGTTACGGGGGACAGGGGGATTCACCCCTCCACTTT
length: 15
V: TRBV6-5
size: .
J: TRBJ1-6
D: TRBD1

CDR3: CASSLGGHNEQFF
DNA: TGTGCCAGCAGCTTAGGGGGGCACAATGAGCAGTTCTTC
length: 13
V: TRBV11-3
size: .
J: TRBJ2-1
D: .

CDR3: CASSMVNSPLHF
DNA: TGTGCCAGCAGTATGGTTAATTCACCCCTCCACTTT
length: 12
V: TRBV2
size: .
J: TRBJ1-6
D: .

CDR3: CASSDRPGGPYGYTF
DNA: TGCGCCAGCAGCGACCGACCAGGGGGTCCCTATGGCTACACCTTC
length: 15
V: TRBV5-1
size: .
J: TRBJ1-2
D: TRBD1

CDR3: CASSLDSEYGYTF
DNA: TGCGCCAGCAGCTTGGATTCCGAGTATGGCTACACCTTC
length: 13
V: TRBV5-1
size: .
J: TRBJ1-2
D: .

CDR3: CASSLGQMNEQYF
DNA: TGTGCCAGCAGTCTGGGACAGATGAACGAGCAGTACTTC
length: 13
V: TRBV27
size: .
J: TRBJ2-7
D: TRBD1

CDR3: CASSPDYYEQYF
DNA: TGTGCCAGCAGTCCAGATTACTACGAGCAGTACTTC
length: 12
V: TRBV12-3/TRBV12-4
size: .
J: TRBJ2-7
D: .

CDR3: CASSSAHLPQHF
DNA: TGTGCCAGCAGCTCCGCCCATCTACCCCAGCATTTT
length: 12
V: TRBV7-9
size: .
J: TRBJ1-5
D: .

CDR3: CASSQESDSHSNQPQHF
DNA: TGCGCCAGCAGCCAAGAGTCGGACAGTCATAGCAATCAGCCCCAGCATTTT
length: 17
V: TRBV4-1
size: .
J: TRBJ1-5
D: .

CDR3: CASSYRGLLEAFF
DNA: TGTGCCAGCAGTTATCGAGGGCTTCTAGAAGCTTTCTTT
length: 13
V: TRBV6-5
size: .
J: TRBJ1-1
D: .

CDR3: CASSSRTGGPNTEAFF
DNA: TGTGCCAGTAGTAGTCGGACAGGGGGTCCCAACACTGAAGCTTTCTTT
length: 16
V: TRBV19
size: .
J: TRBJ1-1
D: TRBD1

CDR3: CASSQEGMNTEAFF
DNA: TGTGCCAGCAGCCAAGAGGGGATGAACACTGAAGCTTTCTTT
length: 14
V: TRBV3-1/TRBV3-2
size: .
J: TRBJ1-1
D: .

CDR3: CASSAQGLYSNQPQHF
DNA: TGTGCCAGCAGTGCCCAGGGGTTATATAGCAATCAGCCCCAGCATTTT
length: 16
V: TRBV2
size: .
J: TRBJ1-5
D: .

CDR3: CASGGGKNIQYF
DNA: TGCGCCAGCGGGGGGGGCAAAAACATTCAGTACTTC
length: 12
V: TRBV10-2
size: once
J: TRBJ2-4
D: TRBD2

CDR3: CAGRGQDNEKLFF
DNA: TGTGCCGGCAGGGGACAGGATAATGAAAAACTGTTTTTT
length: 13
V: TRBV7-9
size: .
J: TRBJ1-4
D: TRBD1

CDR3: CASSQPGTRFSGELFF
DNA: TGTGCCAGCAGCCAGCCCGGGACTAGATTCTCCGGGGAGCTGTTTTTT
length: 16
V: TRBV3-1/TRBV3-2
size: few
J: TRBJ2-2
D: TRBD2

CDR3: CASSILTTYNSPLHF
DNA: TGTGCCAGTAGTATTCTAACCACCTATAATTCACCCCTCCACTTT
length: 15
V: TRBV19
size: .
J: TRBJ1-6
D: .